This TCR beta chain was profiled in a study of shared clonotypes between healthy human individuals. About the study: The donors, a couple of women and a few men, were aged 18 to 49. Notes on the study in general: Sampling covered blood only; tissue repertoires likely differ.

There are 15 residues in the CDR3. Losses at the gene ends were 4 bases for V and 5 bases for J; bases not matched to a gene: 6. The germline gives CDR1 SGHNT, CDR2 YYREEE (reference sequence). There were no recent acute infections or vaccinations among the donors, who were healthy HIV-negative adults. When replicate PCRs were run on sorted subsets, they used about 200 ng DNA, roughly 30,000 T cell genomes. Clones were sequenced by immunoSEQ multiplex PCR, and TCRdb holds only the in-frame ones, with some missing. This sample carries roughly 1,600,000 clones, around 98.5% of them seen once, and the ten largest clones take about 0.4%. For this clone: Its antigen is not identified.

J is TRBJ1-5 and V is TRBV5-4; 10 bases are a match to TRBD1. The sequenced sample consisted of naive CD4+ T cells sorted from blood. The subset here: CD45RA+ positively selected. This clonotype was obtained from a man aged 25 to 40 in good health. CDR3 DNA: TGTGCCAGCAGCGAAGGGGGGACAGGGGATCAGCCCCAGCATTTT. As protein: CASSEGGTGDQPQHF.